This T cell receptor (beta chain) was captured by sequencing in a study of spatial heterogeneity in lung cancer. In the study overall: A unique TCR and UMI combination showed up more than ten times in raw reads, on average. Study-level findings and limits: In blood, ubiquitous expanded tumor TCRs appeared more at resection than follow-up.

Time point reported: sample taken at primary tumor resection. Unsorted whole RNA of tumor, nontumor lung or frozen PBMC was sequenced. The donors comprised some 70 untreated early-stage non-small cell lung cancer patients. Every TCR cDNA molecule bore a unique molecular identifier. A single record per CDR3 protein comes from TCRdb applying MiXCR to the 5' RACE reads. Among approximately 92,000 distinct CDR3 sequences listed, approximately 12% were seen once. Losses at the gene ends were 0 bases for V and 6 bases for J; bases not matched to a gene: 8. This CDR3 comprises 16 residues. The germline V gene has CDR1 SGHTA and CDR2 FQGNSA. In this sample, this clonotype turned up a few times. Its target is unknown.

The chain joins TRBV7-2 to TRBJ2-1; 7 bases agree with TRBD1. The sequence derives from a male donor with early-stage non-small cell lung cancer. The specimen was PBMCs, collected at surgery. CDR3 residues: CASSLAGDREINEQFF. The CDR3 nucleotides are TGTGCCAGCAGCTTAGCCGGAGACAGGGAAATCAATGAGCAGTTCTTC.